The 18 T cell receptor beta chains below all came from one sample that was sequenced in a study of T and B cells in COVID-19 patients. TRB was amplified from roughly 250-500 ng of blood genomic DNA. BIOMED2 TRB-A/B primer pools were used in multiplex TRB PCR. TCRdb re-analysed the multiplex PCR reads in MiXCR, keeping a single row per CDR3 protein. There are thousands of distinct CDR3 sequences in the sample; roughly 20% occur only once, and around 3.6% lies in the top ten. The sample consisted of blood. The receptors were gathered from a human donor who had recovered from COVID-19.

This chain joins TRBV5-1 and TRBJ2-1, with TRBD2 as a possible D gene (6 bases). Germline CDR1 is SGHRS and CDR2 is YFSETQ. CDR3 length equals 15 residues. Between the trimmed V and J ends, which lost 1 base and 0 bases, there was a span of 8 bases. The CDR3 region is CASSLYGGSYNEQFF. As DNA, the CDR3 is TGCGCCAGCAGCTTGTACGGGGGCTCCTACAATGAGCAGTTCTTC.

Only a few counts were recorded for this clonotype. The chain combines TRBV30 with TRBJ2-7; unclear D gene. The V gene's germline CDR1 is GTSNPN and CDR2 SVGIG (reference sequence). V lost 2 bases, J lost 3 bases, and 5 bases lay in between. This CDR3 region has 11 residues. CDR3 amino acids: CAWSRNYEQYF. The CDR3 nucleotides are TGTGCCTGGAGTAGGAACTACGAGCAGTACTTC.

This clonotype was counted only a few times. The CDR3 DNA reads TGTGCCAGCAGCTATGGGGGGAATGAGCAGTTCTTC. It codes for CASSYGGNEQFF. The gene calls are TRBV7-2 and TRBJ2-1; maybe TRBD2 (6 bases). The V gene lost 4 bases and the J gene lost 7 bases, with 8 bases spanning the gap. From germline, CDR1 is SGHTA and CDR2 FQGNSA. There are 12 residues in the CDR3.

The chain combines TRBV5-1 with TRBJ2-3, with 8 positions matching TRBD1. This CDR3 has 14 residues. The V segment lost 4 bases and the J segment 2 bases; nucleotides outside the gene matches: 3. The germline CDR1 and CDR2 sequences are SGHRS and YFSETQ. CDR3 region: CASSPGQDTDTQYF. As DNA, the CDR3 is TGCGCCAGCAGCCCGGGACAGGACACAGATACGCAGTATTTT.

By frequency in the sample, this clonotype is medium-sized. J is TRBJ2-1 and V is TRBV6-2 or TRBV6-3; 12 bases fit TRBD2. CDR1 is MNHEY and CDR2 is SVGEGT in the germline V gene. The CDR3 has 16 residues. V dropped 9 bases and J dropped 3; count of bases not matched to a gene: 9. The CDR3 DNA follows: TGTGCCAGTGGGACTAGCGGGCGGTTAATCTACAATGAGCAGTTCTTC. Translated, it gives CASGTSGRLIYNEQFF.

The chain links TRBV7-6 to TRBJ1-3; 8 bases agree with TRBD1. Germline-derived CDR1 and CDR2 are SGHVS and FNYEAQ. There are 17 residues in the CDR3. V trimming: 1 base; J trimming: 4 bases; junction bases outside the gene matches: 9. The CDR3 loop is CASSLEVQGADGNTIYF. In nucleotides, the CDR3 is TGTGCCAGCAGCTTAGAGGTCCAGGGGGCAGACGGAAACACCATATATTTT.

This clonotype was counted at least ten times. V and J are TRBV18 and TRBJ1-2; D is uncertain. Germline V lookup: CDR1 KGHSH, CDR2 LQKENI. With 2 bases removed from V and 1 base from J, the gap between germline ends came to 20 bases. The CDR3 runs to 18 residues. The CDR3 here is CASSPFGLTTGINYGYTF. Here the CDR3 DNA reads TGTGCCAGCTCACCATTTGGACTTACGACCGGGATTAACTATGGCTACACCTTC.

This clonotype was seen a few times. The V and J genes are TRBV18 and TRBJ1-2; D is undetermined. This CDR3 spans 16 amino acids. The germline CDR1 and CDR2 sequences are KGHSH and LQKENI. Trimming pared 2 bases from V and 3 bases from J, leaving 16 bases between. In DNA form, the CDR3 reads TGTGCCAGCTCACCATCATATGTCGGGTTTGACTATGGCTACACCTTC. This gives the protein CASSPSYVGFDYGYTF. Variable domain in full (rest from reference TRBV18 and TRBJ1-2): NAGVMQNPRHLVRRRGQEARLRCSPMKGHSHVYWYRQLPEEGLKFMVYLQKENIIDESGMPKERFSAEFPKEGPSILRIQQVVRGDSAAYFCASSPSYVGFDYGYTFGSGTRLTVV.

By frequency in the sample, this clonotype is medium-sized. The chain links TRBV5-6 to TRBJ2-2, with D maybe TRBD2 (7 bases). The CDR3 totals 16 residues. Deletions cut 0 bases from V and 6 bases from J, with 15 bases between. The germline CDR1 and CDR2 sequences are SGHDT and YYEEEE. CDR3 region: CASSLGRGGVAGELFF. The CDR3 DNA is TGTGCCAGCAGCTTGGGCAGGGGAGGGGTTGCCGGGGAGCTGTTTTTT.

The chain links TRBV6-5 to TRBJ2-3; 16 nucleotides align to TRBD2. CDR1 is MNHEY, CDR2 SVGAGI, per germline. This CDR3 region has 21 residues. The V and J ends lost 0 bases and 6 bases, in that order; junction bases with no gene match: 15. Here the CDR3 reads CASSYSPGLAGGPYSHDTQYF. In nucleotides, the CDR3 is TGTGCCAGCAGTTACTCCCCGGGACTAGCGGGGGGGCCTTACTCCCACGATACGCAGTATTTT.

J is TRBJ1-4 and V is TRBV6-1; 11 nucleotides align to TRBD1. The CDR3 totals 15 residues. Unmatched junction bases numbered 4, after V lost 3 bases and J lost 7 bases. Germline CDR1 reads MNHNS; CDR2 reads SASEGT. CDR3 region: CASSEGTGGSEKLFF. The CDR3, as DNA: TGTGCCAGCAGTGAGGGGACAGGGGGTAGTGAAAAACTGTTTTTT.

This clonotype was picked up many times. The chain carries TRBV6-5 and TRBJ2-7; the match to TRBD1 covers 9 bases. J gave up 5 bases and V 0 bases, and 11 bases lay outside the gene matches. Looked up from germline, CDR1 is MNHEY and CDR2 is SVGAGI. The CDR3 is 17 amino acids. CDR3 DNA: TGTGCCAGCAGTTACTCCCCAGACGGGACAGGGCTCGACGAGCAGTACTTC. It specifies CASSYSPDGTGLDEQYF.

By share, this clonotype ranks as medium-sized. V gene TRBV18 combines with J gene TRBJ2-3; D tentatively fits TRBD1 or TRBD2 (5 bases each). V lost 4 bases and J lost 2, with 10 bases in between. CDR3 length: 14 residues. The germline V gene has CDR1 KGHSH and CDR2 LQKENI. CDR3 sequence: CASSRDRFTDTQYF. In DNA form, the CDR3 reads TGTGCCAGCTCACGGGACCGATTCACAGATACGCAGTATTTT. The whole variable domain, remainder taken from reference TRBV18 and TRBJ2-3, is NAGVMQNPRHLVRRRGQEARLRCSPMKGHSHVYWYRQLPEEGLKFMVYLQKENIIDESGMPKERFSAEFPKEGPSILRIQQVVRGDSAAYFCASSRDRFTDTQYFGPGTRLTVL.

This clonotype showed up just a few times. The genes are TRBV5-1 and TRBJ2-3; 9 bases line up with TRBD1. CDR1 and CDR2 (germline): SGHRS, YFSETQ. There are 14 residues in the CDR3. J was trimmed by 5 bases and V by 4 bases; bases with no gene match: 5. Here the CDR3 DNA reads TGCGCCAGCAGCCAGGGACAGGGACTAGATACGCAGTATTTT. Translated: CASSQGQGLDTQYF.

The gene calls are TRBV19 and TRBJ2-5; tentatively, D is TRBD1 (11 bases). Per germline, CDR1 LNHDA and CDR2 SQIVND (reference sequence). The V end was cut by 3 bases, the J end by 5 bases, with 31 bases between. CDR3 length: 20 residues. The DNA of the CDR3 is TGTGCCAGTAGTATCGTCGGGACAGGGGGTAGCGGGGGGCCCGATGAGACCCAGTACTTC. Its protein is CASSIVGTGGSGGPDETQYF.

By its share, this clonotype is medium-sized (0.01 to 0.1%). The rearrangement uses TRBV5-6 and TRBJ2-3, with D possibly TRBD2 on 5 matching bases. This CDR3 is 14 amino acids long. V lost 4 bases, J lost 4 bases, and 13 bases lay in between. Per the germline V gene, CDR1 is SGHDT and CDR2 is YYEEEE. CDR3 DNA sequence: TGTGCCAGCAGCCGAGGGAATAACGCAGATACGCAGTATTTT. It encodes CASSRGNNADTQYF.

The chain employs TRBV6-2 or TRBV6-3 and TRBJ1-2; no firm D call. The V gene lost 5 bases and the J gene lost 2 bases, with 15 bases spanning the gap. Germline V gene sequence: CDR1 MNHEY, CDR2 SVGEGT. This CDR3 comprises 15 residues. The CDR3: CASSTVGELNYGYTF. DNA for the CDR3: TGTGCCAGCAGTACCGTGGGAGAGCTCAACTATGGCTACACCTTC.

In this sample, this clonotype is large. The chain is built from TRBV19 and TRBJ2-1, with 13 nucleotides matching TRBD2. The V segment lost 5 bases and the J segment 7 bases; nucleotides outside the gene matches: 5. This CDR3 has 15 amino acids. Per germline, CDR1 LNHDA and CDR2 SQIVND (reference sequence). This CDR3 reads CASSPSGLAGNEQFF. CDR3 bases: TGTGCCAGTAGTCCCTCGGGACTAGCGGGGAATGAGCAGTTCTTC.